This TCR beta chain was captured by sequencing in a study of cytomegalovirus exposure and HLA in healthy donors. Overall study: Within the Caucasian-associated ancestry cluster were around four fifths of the approximately 400 genotyped donors.

PCR employed 60 Vbeta and 13 Jbeta primers. Sequencing was performed with immunoSEQ multiplex PCR; in TCRdb, only in-frame clones are kept and a portion is missing. Of some 110,000 clones detected, more than 70% appear once; the ten largest clones hold 2% to 2.5%. The sequence derives from a man aged 25 to 40 in good health and CMV-seronegative. The sequenced sample consisted of PBMCs.

The CDR3 here is CAIRDWDRPSYEQYF. The CDR3 coding sequence is TGTGCCATCAGGGATTGGGACAGGCCGTCCTACGAGCAGTACTTC. The chain uses TRBV10-3 and TRBJ2-7; 8 nucleotides match TRBD1. This CDR3 spans 15 amino acids. Germline V gene sequence: CDR1 ENHRY, CDR2 SYGVKD. V shed 6 bases, J shed 1 base, and the junction held 8 bases outside the gene matches.